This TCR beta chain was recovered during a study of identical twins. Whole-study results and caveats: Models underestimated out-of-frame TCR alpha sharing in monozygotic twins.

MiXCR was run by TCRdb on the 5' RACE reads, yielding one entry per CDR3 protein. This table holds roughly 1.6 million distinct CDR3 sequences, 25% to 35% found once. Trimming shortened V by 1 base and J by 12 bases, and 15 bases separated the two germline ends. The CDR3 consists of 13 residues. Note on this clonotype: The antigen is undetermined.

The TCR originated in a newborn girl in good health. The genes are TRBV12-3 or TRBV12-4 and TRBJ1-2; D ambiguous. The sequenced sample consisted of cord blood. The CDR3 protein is CASSLVIAGADTF. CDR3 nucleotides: TGTGCCAGCAGTTTAGTCATAGCGGGAGCAGACACCTTC.